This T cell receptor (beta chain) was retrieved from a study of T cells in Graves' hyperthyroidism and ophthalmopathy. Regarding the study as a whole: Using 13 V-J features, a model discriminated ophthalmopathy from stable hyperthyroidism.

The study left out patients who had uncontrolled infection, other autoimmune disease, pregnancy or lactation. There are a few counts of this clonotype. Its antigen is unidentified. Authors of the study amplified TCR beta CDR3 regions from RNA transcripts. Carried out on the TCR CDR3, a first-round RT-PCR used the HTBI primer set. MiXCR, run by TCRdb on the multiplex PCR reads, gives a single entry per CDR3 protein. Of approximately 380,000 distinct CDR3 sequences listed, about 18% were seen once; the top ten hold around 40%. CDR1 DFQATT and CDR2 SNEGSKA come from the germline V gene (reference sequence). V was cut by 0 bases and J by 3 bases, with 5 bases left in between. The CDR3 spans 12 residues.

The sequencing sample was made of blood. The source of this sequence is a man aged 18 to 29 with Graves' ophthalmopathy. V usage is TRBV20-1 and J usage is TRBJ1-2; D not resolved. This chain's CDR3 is CSARESHYGYTF. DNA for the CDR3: TGCAGTGCTAGAGAAAGCCACTATGGCTACACCTTC.